What follows is one TCR beta chain and its context. The data were obtained in a study of control samples from healthy donors and cancer patients. Data came from immunoSEQ multiplex PCR; TCRdb stores just in-frame clones and leaves some out. The sample gives roughly 150,000 clones, approximately 93% of which show up once; roughly 6.2% is in the top ten. The CDR3 extends over 17 amino acids. The V gene end was trimmed by 6 bases and the J gene end by 2 bases; junction bases not matched to a gene: 13. Germline V gene lookup returns CDR1 MNHNY and CDR2 SVGAGI (reference sequence). The sequencing input was blood. This rearrangement joins TRBV6-6 to TRBJ1-5; 7 bases are a match to TRBD1. The TCR originated in a man aged 18 to 30 in good health. The CDR3 DNA follows: TGTGCCAGCAGACGACAGGGAGGAGGTGTGGGCAATCAGCCCCAGCATTTT. Its translation: CASRRQGGGVGNQPQHF.